A selection of T cell receptor beta chains follows, all from one sample in a study of T cell changes during pregnancy in multiple sclerosis. TCRdb's table, derived via immunoSEQ multiplex PCR, lists solely in-frame clones and lacks some. The sample carries about 68,000 clones, 90% recorded once. The sample consisted of peripheral blood, taken in the third trimester of pregnancy. These receptors came from a female donor with multiple sclerosis, enrolled in a pregnancy study. The CDR3 runs from the conserved cysteine through the conserved F or W. A D gene is named only where the DNA matches it firmly. Not every row has a clone size; where given, it reads once, few, many or a size class.

d_gene,v_gene,abundance,j_gene,CDR3nt,CDR3aa
.,TRBV15,.,TRBJ2-1,TGTGCCACCAGCAGAGATGTGGGCTTCAGCTCCTACAATGAGCAGTTCTTC,CATSRDVGFSSYNEQFF
TRBD1,TRBV7-9,.,TRBJ1-2,TGTGCCAGCAAGGGACAGGGGAGTAGTCACGGCTACACCTTC,CASKGQGSSHGYTF
.,TRBV18,.,TRBJ1-2,TGTGCCAGCTCACCATACCAGCAGACAGACTATGGCTACACCTTC,CASSPYQQTDYGYTF
TRBD1,TRBV6-1,.,TRBJ1-4,TGTGCCAGCAGTACTTCTGGGACAGGGAGGTTGTATTTGTTTTTT,CASSTSGTGRLYLFF
.,TRBV18,.,TRBJ2-2,TGTGCCAGCTCACCTAGGACCGCGGGTGGGGAGCTGTTTTTT,CASSPRTAGGELFF
TRBD2,TRBV4-3,.,TRBJ2-2,TGCGCCAGCAGCCCATCTAGCGGGGGGCCGACCGGGGAGCTGTTTTTT,CASSPSSGGPTGELFF
.,TRBV6-5,.,TRBJ2-3,TGTGCCAGCAGTTACCTGACCCGGGACTCTCGGCAGTATTTT,CASSYLTRDSRQYF
TRBD2,TRBV18,.,TRBJ2-1,TGTGCCAGCTCATCCCTAGCGGGAGGGTACAATGAGCAGTTCTTC,CASSSLAGGYNEQFF
TRBD2,TRBV7-6,.,TRBJ2-1,TGTGCCAGCAGCTTAGGGACTAGCGTCTACAATGAGCAGTTCTTC,CASSLGTSVYNEQFF
TRBD1,TRBV6-5,.,TRBJ1-5,TGTGCCAGCAGTTCCCGACAGGGGGCGAATCAGCCCCAGCATTTT,CASSSRQGANQPQHF
.,TRBV7-9,.,TRBJ2-7,TGTGCCAGCAGCATGGTGAGGAACTCCTACGAGCAGTACTTC,CASSMVRNSYEQYF
.,TRBV27,.,TRBJ2-7,TGTGCCAGCAGTTTCAACTACGAGCAGTACTTC,CASSFNYEQYF
TRBD1,TRBV7-8,.,TRBJ1-2,TGTGCCAGCAGCTTAAGAGGGACAGGGGGCACCTTTAACTATGGCTACACCTTC,CASSLRGTGGTFNYGYTF
TRBD2,TRBV19,.,TRBJ2-2,TGTGCCACCCGGGAGGGAAGTTACACCGGGGAGCTGTTTTTT,CATREGSYTGELFF
.,TRBV12-5,.,TRBJ2-3,TGTGCTAGTGGTTTGGTACGGCTAGTCCCAGATACGCAGTATTTT,CASGLVRLVPDTQYF
.,TRBV5-8,once,TRBJ2-2,TGTGCCAGCAACGGAGCCGGGGAGCTGTTTTTT,CASNGAGELFF
TRBD1,TRBV10-3,.,TRBJ1-1,TGTGCCATCAGTGGCTCCGGGACAGGAGCCTCTGAAGCTTTCTTT,CAISGSGTGASEAFF
TRBD2,TRBV4-1,.,TRBJ2-1,TGCGCCAGCAGCCAAGAAGGTTCGGAAAGCGGGAGATTATTCTTC,CASSQEGSESGRLFF
.,TRBV5-1,.,TRBJ2-7,TGCGCCAGCAGCCTAGGGACGGGGGTCTACGAGCAGTACTTC,CASSLGTGVYEQYF
.,TRBV6-6,.,TRBJ2-1,TGTGCCAGCAGTTACTCACAGGGCTACAATGAGCAGTTCTTC,CASSYSQGYNEQFF
.,TRBV9,.,TRBJ1-1,TGTGCCAGCAGCCAAACAGGGCTCACTGAAGCTTTCTTT,CASSQTGLTEAFF
.,TRBV21-1,.,TRBJ2-7,TGTGCCAGCAGCGTCTGGACAGGGAGGGGGTACGAGCAGTACTTC,CASSVWTGRGYEQYF
.,TRBV7-9,.,TRBJ2-7,TGTGCCAGCAGGGGGGGGCAGGGACCCTACGAGCAGTACTTC,CASRGGQGPYEQYF
.,TRBV13,.,TRBJ2-3,TGTGCCAGCAGCTTAGGGCGGTTCACAGATACGCAGTATTTT,CASSLGRFTDTQYF
.,TRBV18,.,TRBJ1-5,TGTGCCAGCTCCCAGGGTAGAGATCAGCCCCAGCATTTT,CASSQGRDQPQHF
TRBD2,TRBV2,.,TRBJ2-3,TGTGCCAGCTCCGCCGGGACTAGCGGGAGGGCCTTCCTTGCAGATACGCAGTATTTT,CASSAGTSGRAFLADTQYF
.,TRBV30,.,TRBJ2-7,TGTGCCTGGAGTGCGGACAGACCCTACGAGCAGTACTTC,CAWSADRPYEQYF
.,TRBV2,.,TRBJ1-5,TGTGCCAGCAGACCTAGCAGGGGTTTGAATCAGCCCCAGCATTTT,CASRPSRGLNQPQHF
TRBD1,TRBV6-5,few,TRBJ1-2,TGTGCCAGCAGTTATGTGGGGACAGGGGGATACTACACCTTC,CASSYVGTGGYYTF
TRBD2,TRBV6-1,.,TRBJ2-3,TGTGCCAGCAGTGACCCTAGCGGGAGGGTTGATGATACGCAGTATTTT,CASSDPSGRVDDTQYF
.,TRBV4-3,.,TRBJ2-2,TGCGCCAGCAGCCGAGGAAACACGGACACCGGGGAGCTGTTTTTT,CASSRGNTDTGELFF
TRBD1,TRBV7-9,.,TRBJ2-5,TGTGCCAGCAGCTCGGGACAGGGGGCTGGAGAGACCCAGTACTTC,CASSSGQGAGETQYF
.,TRBV5-1,.,TRBJ2-1,TGCGCCAGCAGCCCACAGAATGAGCAGTTCTTC,CASSPQNEQFF
.,TRBV7-2,.,TRBJ2-7,TGTGCCAGCAGCCAAGCCACAGGATACGAGCAGTACTTC,CASSQATGYEQYF
.,TRBV19,.,TRBJ2-1,TGTGCCAGTAGTATAGATAGGACAGGGAGGGGGTACAATGAGCAGTTCTTC,CASSIDRTGRGYNEQFF
.,TRBV9,few,TRBJ1-1,TGTGCCAGCAGCGCCTACACTGAAGCTTTCTTT,CASSAYTEAFF
.,TRBV19,.,TRBJ1-4,TGTGCCTACGGGGGGCAGGGTGGGGAAAAACTGTTTTTT,CAYGGQGGEKLFF
.,TRBV28,.,TRBJ2-2,TGTGCCACCACGAACACCGGGGAGCTGTTTTTT,CATTNTGELFF
.,TRBV6-1,.,TRBJ1-5,TGTGCCAGCTCATGGGGGGATCAGCCCCAGCATTTT,CASSWGDQPQHF
TRBD2,TRBV4-2,.,TRBJ2-5,TGTGCCAGCAGCCCGACTAGCGGGGGGGCGGCGGAGACCCAGTACTTC,CASSPTSGGAAETQYF